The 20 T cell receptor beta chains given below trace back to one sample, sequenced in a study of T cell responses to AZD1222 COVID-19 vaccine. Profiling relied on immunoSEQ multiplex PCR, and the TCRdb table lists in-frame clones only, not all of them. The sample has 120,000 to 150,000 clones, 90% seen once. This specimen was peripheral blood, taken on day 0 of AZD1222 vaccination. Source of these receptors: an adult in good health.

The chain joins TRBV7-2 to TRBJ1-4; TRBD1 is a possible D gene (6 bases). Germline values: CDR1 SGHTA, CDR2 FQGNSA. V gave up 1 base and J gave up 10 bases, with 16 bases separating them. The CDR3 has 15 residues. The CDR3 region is CASSLDTQGRGKLFF. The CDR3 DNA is TGTGCCAGCAGCTTAGATACTCAGGGGCGCGGAAAACTGTTTTTT.

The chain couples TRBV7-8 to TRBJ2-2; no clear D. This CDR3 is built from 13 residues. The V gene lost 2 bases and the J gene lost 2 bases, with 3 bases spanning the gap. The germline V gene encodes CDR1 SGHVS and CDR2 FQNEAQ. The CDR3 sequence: CASSLINTGELFF. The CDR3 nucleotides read TGTGCCAGCAGCTTAATCAACACCGGGGAGCTGTTTTTT.

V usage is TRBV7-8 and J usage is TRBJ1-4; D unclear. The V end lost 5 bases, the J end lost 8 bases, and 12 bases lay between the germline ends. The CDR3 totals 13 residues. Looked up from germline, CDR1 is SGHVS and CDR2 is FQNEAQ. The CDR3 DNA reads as TGTGCCAGCAGCGTGCGGATGGCGGAAAAACTGTTTTTT. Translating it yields CASSVRMAEKLFF.

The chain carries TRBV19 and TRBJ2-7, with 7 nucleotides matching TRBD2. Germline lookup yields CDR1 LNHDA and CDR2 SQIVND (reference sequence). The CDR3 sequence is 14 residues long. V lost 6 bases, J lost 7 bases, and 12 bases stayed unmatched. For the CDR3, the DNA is TGTGCCAGTAGGGTGAGCGGGGCCATGGGGGAGCAGTACTTC. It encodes CASRVSGAMGEQYF.

The CDR3 sequence: CASSLLAGGPTDTQYF. CDR3 DNA sequence: TGTGCCAGTAGTCTCCTAGCGGGGGGACCCACAGATACGCAGTATTTT. This chain connects TRBV19 to TRBJ2-3; 11 nucleotides match TRBD2. The V gene's germline CDR1 is LNHDA and CDR2 SQIVND (reference sequence). V gave up 5 bases and J gave up 2 bases; unmatched junction bases: 6. The CDR3 length is 16 residues.

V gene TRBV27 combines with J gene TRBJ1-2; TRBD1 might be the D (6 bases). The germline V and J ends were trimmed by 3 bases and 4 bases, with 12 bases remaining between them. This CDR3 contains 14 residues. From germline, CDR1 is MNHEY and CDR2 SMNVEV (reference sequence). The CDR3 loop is CASSFSRGPYGYTF. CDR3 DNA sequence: TGTGCCAGCAGTTTCTCCAGGGGCCCCTATGGCTACACCTTC.

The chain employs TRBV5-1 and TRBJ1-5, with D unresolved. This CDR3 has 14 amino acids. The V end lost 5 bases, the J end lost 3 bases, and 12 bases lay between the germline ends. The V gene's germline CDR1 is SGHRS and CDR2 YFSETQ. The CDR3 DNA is TGCGCCAGCAGAGAGAACAGTCCCAATCAGCCCCAGCATTTT. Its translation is CASRENSPNQPQHF.

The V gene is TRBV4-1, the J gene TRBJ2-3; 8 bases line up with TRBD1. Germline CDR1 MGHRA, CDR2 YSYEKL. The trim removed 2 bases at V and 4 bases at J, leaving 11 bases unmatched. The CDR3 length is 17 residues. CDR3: CASSQPRTGSGSDTQYF. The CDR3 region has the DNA TGCGCCAGCAGCCAACCGCGGACAGGGTCGGGTTCAGATACGCAGTATTTT.

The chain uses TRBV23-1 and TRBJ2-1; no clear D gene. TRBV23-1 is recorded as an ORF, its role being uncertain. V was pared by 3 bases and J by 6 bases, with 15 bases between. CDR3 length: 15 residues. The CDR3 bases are TGCGCCAGCAGTCACGATCCCCACGCTGGCAATGAGCAGTTCTTC. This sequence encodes CASSHDPHAGNEQFF.

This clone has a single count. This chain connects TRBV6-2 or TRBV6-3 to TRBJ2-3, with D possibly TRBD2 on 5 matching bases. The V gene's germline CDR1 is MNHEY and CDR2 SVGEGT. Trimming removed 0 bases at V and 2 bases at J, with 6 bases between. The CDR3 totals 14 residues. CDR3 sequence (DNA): TGTGCCAGCAGTTACTCCCGGGACACAGATACGCAGTATTTT. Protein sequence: CASSYSRDTDTQYF.

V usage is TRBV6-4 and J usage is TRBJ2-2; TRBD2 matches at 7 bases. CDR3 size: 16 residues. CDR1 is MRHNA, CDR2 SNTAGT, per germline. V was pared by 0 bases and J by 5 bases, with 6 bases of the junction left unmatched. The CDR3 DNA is TGTGCCAGCAGTGACTCTCTTTGGGGAGGGACCGGGGAGCTGTTTTTT. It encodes CASSDSLWGGTGELFF.

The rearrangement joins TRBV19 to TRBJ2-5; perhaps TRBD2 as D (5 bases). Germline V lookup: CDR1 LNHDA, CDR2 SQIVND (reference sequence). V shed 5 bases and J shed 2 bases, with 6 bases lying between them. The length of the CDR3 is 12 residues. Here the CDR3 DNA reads TGTGCCAGTAGTCGAGGGCAAGAGACCCAGTACTTC. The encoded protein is CASSRGQETQYF. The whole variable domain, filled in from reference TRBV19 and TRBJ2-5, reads DGGITQSPKYLFRKEGQNVTLSCEQNLNHDAMYWYRQDPGQGLRLIYYSQIVNDFQKGDIAEGYSVSREKKESFPLTVTSAQKNPTAFYLCASSRGQETQYFGPGTRLLVL.

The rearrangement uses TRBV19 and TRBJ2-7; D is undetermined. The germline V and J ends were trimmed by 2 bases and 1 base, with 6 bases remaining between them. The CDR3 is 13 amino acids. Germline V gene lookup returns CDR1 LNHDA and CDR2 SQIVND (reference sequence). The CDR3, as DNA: TGTGCCAGTAGTATAACCGTTTCCTACGAGCAGTACTTC. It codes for CASSITVSYEQYF.

CDR3 coding DNA: TGCGCCAGCAGTCCCGGACTAGCCAAAAACATTCAGTACTTC. Encoded protein: CASSPGLAKNIQYF. The chain uses TRBV23-1 and TRBJ2-4, with D perhaps TRBD2 (5 bases). TRBV23-1 is classed as an ORF, of uncertain function. Deletions cut 4 bases from V and 0 bases from J, with 7 bases between. The CDR3 runs 14 residues.

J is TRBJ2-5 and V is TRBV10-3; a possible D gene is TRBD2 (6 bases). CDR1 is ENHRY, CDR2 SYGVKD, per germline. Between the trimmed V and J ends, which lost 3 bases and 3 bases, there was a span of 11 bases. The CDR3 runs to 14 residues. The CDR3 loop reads CAISDSGLKETQYF. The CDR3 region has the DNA TGTGCCATCAGTGACTCGGGACTCAAAGAGACCCAGTACTTC.

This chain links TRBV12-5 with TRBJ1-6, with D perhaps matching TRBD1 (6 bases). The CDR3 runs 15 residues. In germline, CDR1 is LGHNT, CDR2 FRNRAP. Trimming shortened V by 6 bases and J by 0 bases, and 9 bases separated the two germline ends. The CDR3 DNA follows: TGTGCTAGTGGGGCAGGGGTCTCCTATAATTCACCCCTCCACTTT. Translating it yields CASGAGVSYNSPLHF.

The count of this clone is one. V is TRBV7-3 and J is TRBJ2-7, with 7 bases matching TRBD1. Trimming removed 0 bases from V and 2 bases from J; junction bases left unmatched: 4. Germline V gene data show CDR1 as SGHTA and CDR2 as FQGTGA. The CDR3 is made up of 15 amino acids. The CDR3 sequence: CASSLTRGLAYEQYF. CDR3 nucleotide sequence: TGTGCCAGCAGCTTAACCAGGGGGTTGGCCTACGAGCAGTACTTC. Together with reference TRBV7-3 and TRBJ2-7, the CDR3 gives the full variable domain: GAGVSQTPSNKVTEKGKYVELRCDPISGHTALYWYRQSLGQGPEFLIYFQGTGAADDSGLPNDRFFAVRPEGSVSTLKIQRTERGDSAVYLCASSLTRGLAYEQYFGPGTRLTVT.

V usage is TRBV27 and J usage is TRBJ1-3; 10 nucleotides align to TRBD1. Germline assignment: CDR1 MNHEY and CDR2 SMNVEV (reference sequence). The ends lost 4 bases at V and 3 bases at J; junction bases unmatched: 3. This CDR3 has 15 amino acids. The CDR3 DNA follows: TGTGCCAGCAGTTCCGACAGGGGGCATGGAAACACCATATATTTT. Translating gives CASSSDRGHGNTIYF.

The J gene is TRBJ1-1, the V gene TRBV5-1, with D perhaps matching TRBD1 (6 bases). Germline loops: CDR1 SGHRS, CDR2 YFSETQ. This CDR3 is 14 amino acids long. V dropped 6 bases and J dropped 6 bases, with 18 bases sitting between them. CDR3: CASTLTGMEAEAFF. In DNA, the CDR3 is TGCGCCAGCACCCTGACAGGCATGGAAGCTGAAGCTTTCTTT.

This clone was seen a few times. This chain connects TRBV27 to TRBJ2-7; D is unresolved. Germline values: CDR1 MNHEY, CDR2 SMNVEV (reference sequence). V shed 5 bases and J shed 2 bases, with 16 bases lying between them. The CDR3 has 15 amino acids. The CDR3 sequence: CASSLLRAATYEQYF. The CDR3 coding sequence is TGTGCCAGCAGTCTCCTTCGGGCGGCGACCTACGAGCAGTACTTC.